Listed below are T cell receptor beta chains from one sample, sequenced in a study of brain T cells in children with intractable seizures. Here immunoSEQ multiplex PCR was the method, and the copy in TCRdb shows in-frame clones only, minus some. The sample has about 340,000 clones, about 93% seen once; the top ten hold 4.5% to 7%. The sequencing here drew on peripheral blood, taken roughly 5 months after surgery. Source of these receptors: a boy under two years old with tuberous sclerosis and intractable seizures. CDR3s include the opening cysteine and the closing phenylalanine or tryptophan. D genes are given only for firm matches.

j_gene: TRBJ1-1; d_gene: NA; v_gene: TRBV4-1; CDR3aa: CASSQVQGEWAEAFF; CDR3nt: TGCGCCAGCAGCCAAGTCCAGGGTGAGTGGGCTGAAGCTTTCTTT
j_gene: TRBJ2-3; d_gene: NA; v_gene: TRBV10-1; CDR3aa: CASSDGTDTQYF; CDR3nt: TGCGCCAGCAGTGATGGCACAGATACGCAGTATTTT
j_gene: TRBJ2-7; d_gene: TRBD2; v_gene: TRBV3-1/TRBV3-2; CDR3aa: CASSQDRLAGSYEQYF; CDR3nt: TGTGCCAGCAGCCAAGATCGTCTAGCGGGTTCTTACGAGCAGTACTTC
j_gene: TRBJ2-3; d_gene: NA; v_gene: TRBV10-3; CDR3aa: CAIRAGTVSMDTQYF; CDR3nt: TGTGCCATCAGGGCCGGGACTGTGTCTATGGATACGCAGTATTTT
j_gene: TRBJ2-1; d_gene: NA; v_gene: TRBV6-6; CDR3aa: CASSYRTADEQFF; CDR3nt: TGTGCCAGCAGTTACCGGACAGCCGATGAGCAGTTCTTC
j_gene: TRBJ1-2; d_gene: TRBD1; v_gene: TRBV5-1; CDR3aa: CASSLGQGDNYGYTF; CDR3nt: TGCGCCAGCAGCTTGGGACAGGGGGATAACTATGGCTACACCTTC
j_gene: TRBJ1-2; d_gene: NA; v_gene: TRBV11-3; CDR3aa: CASSLGQGNGYTF; CDR3nt: TGTGCCAGCAGCTTAGGGCAGGGAAACGGCTACACCTTC
j_gene: TRBJ1-5; d_gene: TRBD1; v_gene: TRBV18; CDR3aa: CASSPDRTRGQPQHF; CDR3nt: TGTGCCAGCTCACCGGACAGGACGAGGGGTCAGCCCCAGCATTTT
j_gene: TRBJ2-1; d_gene: TRBD1; v_gene: TRBV30; CDR3aa: CAWSDETGVGEQFF; CDR3nt: TGTGCCTGGAGTGACGAAACAGGGGTCGGTGAGCAGTTCTTC
j_gene: TRBJ1-2; d_gene: NA; v_gene: TRBV29-1; CDR3aa: CSVPVGEGGYTF; CDR3nt: TGCAGCGTGCCCGTGGGGGAGGGAGGCTACACCTTC
j_gene: TRBJ2-1; d_gene: NA; v_gene: TRBV24-1; CDR3aa: CATSDPTGTTDNEQFF; CDR3nt: TGTGCCACCAGTGACCCGACCGGGACAACCGACAATGAGCAGTTCTTC
j_gene: TRBJ2-3; d_gene: NA; v_gene: TRBV2; CDR3aa: CASSLGAADTQYF; CDR3nt: TGTGCCAGCAGCTTAGGTGCGGCAGATACGCAGTATTTT
j_gene: TRBJ2-5; d_gene: TRBD2; v_gene: TRBV3-1/TRBV3-2; CDR3aa: CASSQDPLAGVTQYF; CDR3nt: TGTGCCAGCAGCCAAGATCCCCTAGCGGGAGTTACCCAGTACTTC